These 2 T cell receptor beta chains share one sample of origin, sequenced in a study of blood T cells in healthy people across ages. With a J-beta primer mix and a sample-barcoded 5' primer, a second PCR ran about 7 to 11 cycles. MiXCR, applied by TCRdb to the 5' RACE reads, yields one record per CDR3 protein. This sample has about 840,000 distinct CDR3 sequences; under 35% occur once, and the top ten carry roughly a tenth. These sequences were also reported in another study, on T cells of mothers and their children.

Material: blood. These receptors all come from a woman between 35 and 50 years old in good health.

This clonotype has only a few counts. A much bigger clone sits one base away, suggesting this may be a read error. The rearrangement joins TRBV5-1 to TRBJ1-2; D call uncertain. V lost 1 base and J 2 bases, leaving 9 bases between the germline ends. The germline CDR1 and CDR2 sequences are SGHRS and YFSETQ. CDR3 size: 14 residues. CDR3 loop: CASSLNTDNYGYTF. Written as DNA, the CDR3 is TGCGCCAGCAGCTTGAATACAGACAACTATGGCTACACCTTC.

Many counts were recorded for this clonotype. The gene calls are TRBV18 and TRBJ2-6; a weak D match, TRBD1 (5 bases). This CDR3 region has 16 residues. Trimming stripped 6 bases from V and 0 bases from J, with 12 bases between. CDR1 is KGHSH and CDR2 is LQKENI in the germline V gene. CDR3 loop: CASSQRGDSGANVLTF. DNA for the CDR3: TGTGCCAGCTCCCAAAGGGGCGACTCTGGGGCCAACGTCCTGACTTTC.